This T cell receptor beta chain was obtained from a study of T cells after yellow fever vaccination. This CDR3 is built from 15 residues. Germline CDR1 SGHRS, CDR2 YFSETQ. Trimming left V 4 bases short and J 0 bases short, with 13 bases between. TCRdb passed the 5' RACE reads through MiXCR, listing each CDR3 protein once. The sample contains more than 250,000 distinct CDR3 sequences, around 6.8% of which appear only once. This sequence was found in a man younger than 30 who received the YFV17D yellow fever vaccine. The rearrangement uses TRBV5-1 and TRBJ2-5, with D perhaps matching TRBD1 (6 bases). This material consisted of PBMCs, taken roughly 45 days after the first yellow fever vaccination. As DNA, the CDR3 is TGCGCCAGCAGCATCAACAGGGCCCACCAAGAGACCCAGTACTTC. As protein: CASSINRAHQETQYF.